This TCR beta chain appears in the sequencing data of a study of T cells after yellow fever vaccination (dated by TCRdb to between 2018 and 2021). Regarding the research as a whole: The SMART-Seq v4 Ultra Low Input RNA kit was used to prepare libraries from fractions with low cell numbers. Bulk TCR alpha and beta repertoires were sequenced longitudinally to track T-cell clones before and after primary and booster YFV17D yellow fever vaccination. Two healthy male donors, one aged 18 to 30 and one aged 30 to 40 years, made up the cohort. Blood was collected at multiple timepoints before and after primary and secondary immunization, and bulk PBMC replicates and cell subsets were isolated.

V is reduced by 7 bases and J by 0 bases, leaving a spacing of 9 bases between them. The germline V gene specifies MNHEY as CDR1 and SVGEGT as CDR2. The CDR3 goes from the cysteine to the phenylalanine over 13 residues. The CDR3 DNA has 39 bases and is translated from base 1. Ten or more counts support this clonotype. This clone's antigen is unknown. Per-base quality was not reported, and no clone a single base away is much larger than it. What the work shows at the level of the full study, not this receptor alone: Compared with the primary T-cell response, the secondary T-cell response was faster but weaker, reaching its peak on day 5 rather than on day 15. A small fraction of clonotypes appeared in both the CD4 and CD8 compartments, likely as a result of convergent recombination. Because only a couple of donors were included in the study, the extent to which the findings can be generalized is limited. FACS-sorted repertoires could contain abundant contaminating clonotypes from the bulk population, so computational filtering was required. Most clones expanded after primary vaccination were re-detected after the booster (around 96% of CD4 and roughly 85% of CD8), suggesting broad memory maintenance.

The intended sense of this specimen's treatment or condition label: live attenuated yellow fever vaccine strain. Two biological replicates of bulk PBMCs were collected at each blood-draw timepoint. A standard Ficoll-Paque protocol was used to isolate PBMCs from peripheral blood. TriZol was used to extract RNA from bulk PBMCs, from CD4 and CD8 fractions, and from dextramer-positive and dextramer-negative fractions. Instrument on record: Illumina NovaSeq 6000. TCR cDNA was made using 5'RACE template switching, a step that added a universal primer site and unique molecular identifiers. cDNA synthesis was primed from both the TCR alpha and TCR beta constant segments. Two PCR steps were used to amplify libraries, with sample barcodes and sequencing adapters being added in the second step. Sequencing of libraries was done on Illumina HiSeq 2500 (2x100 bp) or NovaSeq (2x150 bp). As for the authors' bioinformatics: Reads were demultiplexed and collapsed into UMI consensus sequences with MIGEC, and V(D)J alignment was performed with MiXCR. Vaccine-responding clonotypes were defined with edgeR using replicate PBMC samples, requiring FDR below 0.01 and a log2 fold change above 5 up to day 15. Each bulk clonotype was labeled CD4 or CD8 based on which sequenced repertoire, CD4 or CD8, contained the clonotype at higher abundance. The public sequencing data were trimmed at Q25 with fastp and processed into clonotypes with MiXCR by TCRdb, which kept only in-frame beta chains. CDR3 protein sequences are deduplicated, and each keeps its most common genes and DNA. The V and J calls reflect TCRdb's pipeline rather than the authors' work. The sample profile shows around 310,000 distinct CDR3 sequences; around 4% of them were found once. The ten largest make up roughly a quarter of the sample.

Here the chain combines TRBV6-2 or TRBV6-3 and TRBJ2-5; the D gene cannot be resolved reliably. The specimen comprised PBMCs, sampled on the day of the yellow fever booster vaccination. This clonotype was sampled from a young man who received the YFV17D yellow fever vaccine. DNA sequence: TGTGCCAGCATCTCGCGCGACCAAGAGACCCAGTACTTC. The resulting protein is CASISRDQETQYF.